This is a list of T cell receptor beta chains from one sample in a study of T cells in Graves' hyperthyroidism and ophthalmopathy. MiXCR, applied by TCRdb to the multiplex PCR reads, yields one record per CDR3 protein. The data show approximately 700,000 distinct CDR3 sequences, 40% to 55% seen once. The sample was peripheral blood or thyroid tissue (not recorded which). The receptors originated from an adult man with Graves' disease, either hyperthyroidism or ophthalmopathy (not recorded which). CDR3s include the opening cysteine and the closing phenylalanine or tryptophan. Fields, in order: D gene, V gene, CDR3 protein. A D gene is named only where the DNA matches it firmly.

d_gene: -
v_gene: TRBV9
CDR3aa: CASSVGANTEAFF

d_gene: TRBD1
v_gene: TRBV6-4
CDR3aa: CASSGQGVKETQYF

d_gene: -
v_gene: TRBV20-1
CDR3aa: CSARTGALYEQYF

d_gene: TRBD2
v_gene: TRBV7-2
CDR3aa: CASSFHRTSGANVLTF

d_gene: -
v_gene: TRBV5-1
CDR3aa: CASSLITRQSGANVLTF

d_gene: -
v_gene: TRBV11-2
CDR3aa: CASAIFGTGNTIYF

d_gene: -
v_gene: TRBV29-1
CDR3aa: CSADGTEAF

d_gene: -
v_gene: TRBV2
CDR3aa: CASGHGGGANQPQHF

d_gene: -
v_gene: TRBV9
CDR3aa: CASSPRAAAGTIYF

d_gene: -
v_gene: TRBV7-9
CDR3aa: CASSFLGGISYGYTF

d_gene: -
v_gene: TRBV7-2
CDR3aa: CASSLKRVNTEAFF

d_gene: -
v_gene: TRBV4-1
CDR3aa: CASSQDSSGANVLTF

d_gene: TRBD1
v_gene: TRBV2
CDR3aa: CASTSGGNTEAFF

d_gene: -
v_gene: TRBV20-1
CDR3aa: CSARATGDSYEQYF

d_gene: -
v_gene: TRBV10-3
CDR3aa: CASSESGADYEQYF

d_gene: -
v_gene: TRBV24-1
CDR3aa: CATSDHGREQYF

d_gene: TRBD1
v_gene: TRBV7-8
CDR3aa: CASSKGSAGGRGYTF

d_gene: -
v_gene: TRBV7-2
CDR3aa: CASSSHVQNSGNTIYF

d_gene: -
v_gene: TRBV6-1
CDR3aa: CASSEFEIVRTEAFF

d_gene: -
v_gene: TRBV2
CDR3aa: CASSDSQGNQPQHF